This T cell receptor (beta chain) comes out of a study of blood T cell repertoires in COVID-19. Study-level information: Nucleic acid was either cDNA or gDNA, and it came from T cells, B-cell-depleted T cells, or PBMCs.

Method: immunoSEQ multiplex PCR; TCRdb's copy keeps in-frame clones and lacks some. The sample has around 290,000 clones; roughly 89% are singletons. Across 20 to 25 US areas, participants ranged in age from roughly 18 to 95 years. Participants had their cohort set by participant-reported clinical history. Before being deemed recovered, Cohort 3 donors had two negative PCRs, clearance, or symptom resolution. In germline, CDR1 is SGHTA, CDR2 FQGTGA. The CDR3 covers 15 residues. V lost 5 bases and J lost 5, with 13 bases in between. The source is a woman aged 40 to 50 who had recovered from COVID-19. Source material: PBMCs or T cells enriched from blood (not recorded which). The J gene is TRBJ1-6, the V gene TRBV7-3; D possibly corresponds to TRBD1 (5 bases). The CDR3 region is CASSEEGRHNSPLHF. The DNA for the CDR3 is TGTGCCAGCAGCGAGGAGGGACGGCATAATTCACCCCTCCACTTT.